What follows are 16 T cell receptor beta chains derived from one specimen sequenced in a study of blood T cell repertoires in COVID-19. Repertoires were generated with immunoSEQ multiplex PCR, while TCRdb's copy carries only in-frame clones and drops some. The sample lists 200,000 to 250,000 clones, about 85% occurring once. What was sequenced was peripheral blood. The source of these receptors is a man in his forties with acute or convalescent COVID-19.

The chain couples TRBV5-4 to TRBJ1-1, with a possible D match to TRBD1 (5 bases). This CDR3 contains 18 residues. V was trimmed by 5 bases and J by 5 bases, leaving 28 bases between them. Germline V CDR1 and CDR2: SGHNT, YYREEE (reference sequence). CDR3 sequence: CASRTGGGVPGLRTEAFF. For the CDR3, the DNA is TGTGCCAGCAGAACGGGCGGGGGTGTACCGGGGTTGAGGACTGAAGCTTTCTTT.

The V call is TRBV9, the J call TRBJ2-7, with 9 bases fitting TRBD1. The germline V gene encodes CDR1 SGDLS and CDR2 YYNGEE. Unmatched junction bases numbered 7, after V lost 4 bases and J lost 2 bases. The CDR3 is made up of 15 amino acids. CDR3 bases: TGTGCCAGCAGCCGACAGGGGGACTCTGCCTACGAGCAGTACTTC. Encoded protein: CASSRQGDSAYEQYF. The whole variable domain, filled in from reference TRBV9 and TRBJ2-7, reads DSGVTQTPKHLITATGQRVTLRCSPRSGDLSVYWYQQSLDQGLQFLIQYYNGEERAKGNILERFSAQQFPDLHSELNLSSLELGDSALYFCASSRQGDSAYEQYFGPGTRLTVT.

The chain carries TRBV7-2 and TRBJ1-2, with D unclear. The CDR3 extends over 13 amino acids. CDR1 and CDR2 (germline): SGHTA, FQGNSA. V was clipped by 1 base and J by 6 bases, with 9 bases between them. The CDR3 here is CASSLGGWDGYTF. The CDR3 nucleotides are TGTGCCAGCAGCTTAGGCGGATGGGATGGCTACACCTTC.

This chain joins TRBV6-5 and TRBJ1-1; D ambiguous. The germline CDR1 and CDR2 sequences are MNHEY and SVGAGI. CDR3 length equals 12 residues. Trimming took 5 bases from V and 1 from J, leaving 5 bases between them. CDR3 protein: CASSPGNTEAFF. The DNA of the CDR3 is TGTGCCAGCAGTCCCGGGAACACTGAAGCTTTCTTT.

CDR3 coding DNA: TGCGCCAGCAGCGGAGGGACAGTAAGCTCCTATAATTCACCCCTCCACTTT. This gives the protein CASSGGTVSSYNSPLHF. V and J are TRBV5-1 and TRBJ1-6, with 7 positions matching TRBD1. In germline, CDR1 is SGHRS, CDR2 YFSETQ. V was pared by 4 bases and J by 0 bases, with 7 bases of the junction left unmatched. The CDR3 loop spans 17 amino acids. The variable domain in full, completed from reference TRBV5-1 and TRBJ1-6, reads KAGVTQTPRYLIKTRGQQVTLSCSPISGHRSVSWYQQTPGQGLQFLFEYFSETQRNKGNFPGRFSGRQFSNSRSEMNVSTLELGDSALYLCASSGGTVSSYNSPLHFGNGTRLTVT.

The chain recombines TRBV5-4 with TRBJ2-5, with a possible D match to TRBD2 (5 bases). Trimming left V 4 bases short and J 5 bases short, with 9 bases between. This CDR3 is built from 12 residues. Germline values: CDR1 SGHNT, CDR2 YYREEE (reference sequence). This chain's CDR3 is CASSDPGETQYF. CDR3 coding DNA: TGTGCCAGCAGCGACCCGGGGGAGACCCAGTACTTC.

CDR3 bases: TGCGCCAGCAGCCAAGAAAGGCTAGCGGGGGGGTTTCACAATGAGCAGTTCTTC. Amino acid sequence: CASSQERLAGGFHNEQFF. V is TRBV4-1 and J is TRBJ2-1; 12 nucleotides align to TRBD2. The trim removed 0 bases at V and 5 bases at J, leaving 8 bases unmatched. Germline CDR1 reads MGHRA; CDR2 reads YSYEKL. The CDR3 consists of 18 residues.

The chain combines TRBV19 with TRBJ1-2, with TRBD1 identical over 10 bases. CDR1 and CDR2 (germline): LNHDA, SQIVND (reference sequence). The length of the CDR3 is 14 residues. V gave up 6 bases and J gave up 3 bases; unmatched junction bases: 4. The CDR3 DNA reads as TGTGCCAGTAGAACCGGGACAGGGGACTATGGCTACACCTTC. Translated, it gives CASRTGTGDYGYTF.

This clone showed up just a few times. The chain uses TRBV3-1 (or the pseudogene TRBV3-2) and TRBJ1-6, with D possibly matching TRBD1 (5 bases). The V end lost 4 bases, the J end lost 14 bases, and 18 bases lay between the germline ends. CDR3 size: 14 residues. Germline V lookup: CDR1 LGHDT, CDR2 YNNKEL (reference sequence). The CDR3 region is CASSLYDRSGSLHF. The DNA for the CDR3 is TGTGCCAGCAGCCTTTACGACAGATCTGGGTCCCTCCACTTT.

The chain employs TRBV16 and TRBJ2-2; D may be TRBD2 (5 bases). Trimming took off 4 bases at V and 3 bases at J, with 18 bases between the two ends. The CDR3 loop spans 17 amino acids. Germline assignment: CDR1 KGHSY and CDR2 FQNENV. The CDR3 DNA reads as TGTGCCAGCAGCCCCCTGGCCCGGGGTGAGGACACCGGGGAGCTGTTTTTT. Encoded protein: CASSPLARGEDTGELFF.

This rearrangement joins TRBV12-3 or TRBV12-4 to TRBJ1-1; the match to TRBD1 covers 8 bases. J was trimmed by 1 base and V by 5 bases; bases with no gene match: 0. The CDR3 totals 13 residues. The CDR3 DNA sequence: TGTGCCAGCAGTACAGGGGGGAACACTGAAGCTTTCTTT. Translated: CASSTGGNTEAFF.

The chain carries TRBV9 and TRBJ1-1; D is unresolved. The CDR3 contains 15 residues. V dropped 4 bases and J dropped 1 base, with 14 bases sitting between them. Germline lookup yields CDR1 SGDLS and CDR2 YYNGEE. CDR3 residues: CASSPRSGANTEAFF. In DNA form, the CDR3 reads TGTGCCAGCAGCCCTCGTTCAGGTGCGAACACTGAAGCTTTCTTT. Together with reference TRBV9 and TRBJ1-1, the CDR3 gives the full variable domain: DSGVTQTPKHLITATGQRVTLRCSPRSGDLSVYWYQQSLDQGLQFLIQYYNGEERAKGNILERFSAQQFPDLHSELNLSSLELGDSALYFCASSPRSGANTEAFFGQGTRLTVV.

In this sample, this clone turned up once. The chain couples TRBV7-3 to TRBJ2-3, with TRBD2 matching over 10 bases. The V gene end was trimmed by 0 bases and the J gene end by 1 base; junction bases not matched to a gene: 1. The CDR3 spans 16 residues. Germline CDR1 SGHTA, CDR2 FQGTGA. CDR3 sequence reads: CASSLTTSGGTDTQYF. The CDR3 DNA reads TGTGCCAGCAGCTTAACTACTAGCGGGGGCACAGATACGCAGTATTTT.

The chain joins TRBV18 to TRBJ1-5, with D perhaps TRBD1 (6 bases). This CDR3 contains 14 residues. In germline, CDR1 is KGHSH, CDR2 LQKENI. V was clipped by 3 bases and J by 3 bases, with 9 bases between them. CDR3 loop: CASSPTGNNQPQHF. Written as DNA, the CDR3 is TGTGCCAGCTCACCGACAGGCAACAATCAGCCCCAGCATTTT.

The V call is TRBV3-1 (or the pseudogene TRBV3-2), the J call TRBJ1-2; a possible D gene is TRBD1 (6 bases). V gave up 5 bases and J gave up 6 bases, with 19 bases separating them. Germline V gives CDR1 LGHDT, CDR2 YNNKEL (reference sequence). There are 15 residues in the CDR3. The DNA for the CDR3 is TGTGCCAGCAGCTTTACTCAGGGGAAAGGGGATGGCTACACCTTC. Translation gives CASSFTQGKGDGYTF.

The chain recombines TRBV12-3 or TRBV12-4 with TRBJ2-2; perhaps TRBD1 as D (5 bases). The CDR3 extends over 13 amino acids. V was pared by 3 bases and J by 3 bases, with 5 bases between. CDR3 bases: TGTGCCAGCAGTTTCAGGGACACCGGGGAGCTGTTTTTT. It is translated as CASSFRDTGELFF.